At least ten counts were recorded for the clone carrying this T cell receptor beta chain. Its antigen is unknown. The source of the sample is a study of T cells after posttransplantation cyclophosphamide. Study-wide results and limits: TRB overlap between skin or GI tissue T cells and blood was limited. Recipient CMV seropositivity and CMV reactivation strongly tracked TRB clonality.

Germline lookup yields CDR1 MNHNS and CDR2 SASEGT. The V gene lost 4 bases and the J gene lost 3 bases, with 7 bases spanning the gap. The CDR3 runs 13 residues. Assay: immunoSEQ multiplex PCR; the TCRdb copy retains only in-frame clones and omits some. Recorded here are approximately 24,000 clones, none singletons. This chain links TRBV6-1 with TRBJ1-3; D might be TRBD1 (5 bases). Sequencing was done on a sample of PBMCs. The clonotype was recovered from a man between 45 and 60 years old in good health, CMV-negative, and a related stem cell transplant donor. Here the CDR3 reads CASSVGDGNTIYF. The CDR3 nucleotides are TGTGCCAGCAGTGTAGGGGATGGAAACACCATATATTTT.